Sequencing of this TCR beta chain was carried out in a study of blood T cell repertoires in COVID-19. Across the whole study: Samples taken during acute and convalescent COVID-19 were collected in the United States, Italy and Spain. In each case, the material was cDNA or gDNA derived from T cells, B-cell-depleted T cells, or PBMCs.

In the study's own analysis: Amplified reference gene primers provided the basis for estimating nucleated cell counts. TCRdb's table, derived via immunoSEQ multiplex PCR, lists solely in-frame clones and lacks some. For V, J and clone size, that table is used; D and trimming come from the DNA. The data contain approximately 330,000 clones, more than 75% of them singletons. Trimming pared 2 bases from V and 3 bases from J, leaving 11 bases between. The CDR3 consists of 14 residues. In germline, CDR1 is MDHEN, CDR2 SYDVKM. Sequenced material: peripheral blood. The chain employs TRBV28 and TRBJ2-7; D might be TRBD1 (5 bases). This sequence was found in a woman aged 45-59 years with active or convalescent COVID-19. The CDR3 sequence is CASSLTGDVYEQYF. CDR3 coding DNA: TGTGCCAGCAGTTTAACAGGAGACGTCTACGAGCAGTACTTC.